This is a list of T cell receptor beta chains from one sample in a study of control samples from healthy donors and cancer patients. Profiling relied on immunoSEQ multiplex PCR, and the TCRdb table lists in-frame clones only, not all of them. Found here are about 130,000 clones, around 90% of them singletons; the top ten hold about 2.7%. The specimen sequenced was blood. Receptors were obtained from a man between 40 and 49 years old in good health. Both conserved end residues are part of each CDR3. The D gene is left open where the match is weak. Size is stated for part of the rows, as once, few or many counts, or as a class when the clone is expanded.

d_call j_call v_call clone_size cdr3_aa cdr3_nt
NA TRBJ1-4 TRBV27 NA CASSLRRTQEKLFF TGTGCCAGCAGCCTACGGCGGACACAAGAAAAACTGTTTTTT
NA TRBJ1-1 TRBV29-1 NA CSVEGGPLAFF TGCAGCGTTGAAGGGGGGCCCTTAGCTTTCTTT
TRBD1 TRBJ2-3 TRBV4-1 NA CASSPPGGKADTQYF TGCGCCAGCAGTCCCCCAGGGGGCAAGGCAGATACGCAGTATTTT
TRBD1 TRBJ2-1 TRBV27 NA CASSLFGWEPNKDRWVPYNEQFF TGTGCCAGCAGTTTATTTGGTTGGGAACCTAACAAGGACAGGTGGGTCCCTTACAATGAGCAGTTCTTC
NA TRBJ2-6 TRBV18 NA CASSRDIPSSGANVLTF TGTGCCAGCTCACGGGACATCCCGAGCTCTGGGGCCAACGTCCTGACTTTC
NA TRBJ1-6 TRBV7-9 NA CASSLSGHSPLHF TGTGCCAGCAGCTTAAGTGGCCATTCACCCCTCCACTTT
TRBD1 TRBJ1-5 TRBV2 NA CASSESTGTGGFQPQHF TGTGCCAGCAGTGAAAGCACCGGGACAGGGGGCTTTCAGCCCCAGCATTTT
NA TRBJ1-1 TRBV6-5 NA CASNRPGMNTEAFF TGTGCCAGCAACCGCCCGGGGATGAACACTGAAGCTTTCTTT
NA TRBJ2-7 TRBV20-1 once CSASLGYYYEQYF TGCAGTGCTAGTCTCGGGTACTACTACGAGCAGTACTTC
NA TRBJ2-1 TRBV5-1 NA CASSLALPGSYNEQFF TGCGCCAGCAGCTTGGCCCTTCCAGGGTCCTACAATGAGCAGTTCTTC
NA TRBJ2-1 TRBV20-1 NA CSALVYNEQFF TGCAGTGCGCTTGTCTACAATGAGCAGTTCTTC
TRBD1 TRBJ2-7 TRBV5-4 NA CASSLPGTEYEQYF TGTGCCAGCAGCTTACCCGGGACAGAGTACGAGCAGTACTTC
NA TRBJ1-6 TRBV9 NA CASSPPGVEGNSPLHF TGTGCCAGCAGCCCCCCCGGGGTGGAAGGGAATTCACCCCTCCACTTT
TRBD1 TRBJ1-1 TRBV5-5 once CASSFEGARTEAFF TGTGCCAGCAGCTTCGAGGGGGCGCGCACTGAAGCTTTCTTT
NA TRBJ1-5 TRBV5-5 NA CASSFRDQPQHF TGTGCCAGCAGCTTCAGGGATCAGCCCCAGCATTTT
NA TRBJ2-6 TRBV27 NA CASRGLGANVLTF TGTGCCAGCCGAGGACTTGGGGCCAACGTCCTGACTTTC
TRBD1 TRBJ1-6 TRBV19 NA CASSTGGGYNSPLHF TGTGCCAGTAGTACAGGGGGCGGATATAATTCACCCCTCCACTTT
NA TRBJ1-5 TRBV30 NA CAWSRGQDNQPQHF TGTGCCTGGAGTCGGGGGCAGGACAATCAGCCCCAGCATTTT
NA TRBJ1-2 TRBV6-6 NA CASNQGWVGGYTF TGTGCCAGTAATCAGGGGTGGGTTGGCGGCTACACCTTC
NA TRBJ1-5 TRBV28 NA CASSWGAQPQHF TGTGCCAGCAGTTGGGGGGCGCAGCCCCAGCATTTT
NA TRBJ2-3 TRBV9 NA CASSVGVSPYLGDTQYF TGTGCCAGCAGCGTAGGAGTCAGCCCATACCTAGGGGATACGCAGTATTTT
NA TRBJ1-1 TRBV7-8 NA CASSPRRLGRTEAFF TGTGCCAGCAGCCCGCGGCGGTTAGGGAGAACTGAAGCTTTCTTT
NA TRBJ1-4 TRBV2 NA CATATGSEKLFF TGTGCCACGGCGACAGGTTCTGAAAAACTGTTTTTT
TRBD1 TRBJ2-5 TRBV5-1 once CASSLTGTGGAETQYF TGCGCCAGCAGCTTAACCGGGACAGGGGGCGCAGAGACCCAGTACTTC
NA TRBJ1-6 TRBV6-5 NA CASGPRNSPLHF TGTGCCAGTGGGCCACGTAATTCACCCCTCCACTTT
TRBD2 TRBJ2-3 TRBV3-1/TRBV3-2 NA CASSLPTSGGADTQYF TGTGCCAGCAGCCTCCCGACTAGCGGGGGCGCAGATACGCAGTATTTT
NA TRBJ2-6 TRBV19 once CAIRDPGANVLTF TGTGCCATCAGGGACCCCGGGGCCAACGTCCTGACTTTC
NA TRBJ1-3 TRBV12-5 NA CASGPTGGLGNTIYF TGTGCTAGTGGTCCTACAGGTGGGCTCGGAAACACCATATATTTT
NA TRBJ1-1 TRBV10-2 NA CASSERLNTEAFF TGCGCCAGCAGTGAAAGACTGAACACTGAAGCTTTCTTT
NA TRBJ1-1 TRBV5-1 few CASSLGAEAFF TGCGCCAGCAGCTTGGGGGCTGAAGCTTTCTTT
TRBD1 TRBJ2-1 TRBV20-1 NA CSASMGQGTETSFNEQFF TGCAGTGCTAGTATGGGACAGGGAACGGAGACGTCTTTCAATGAGCAGTTCTTC
NA TRBJ2-7 TRBV27 few CASSNLVDGAYEQYF TGTGCCAGCAGTAATCTAGTCGATGGGGCCTACGAGCAGTACTTC
TRBD2 TRBJ2-7 TRBV6-6 NA CASSAGTSGYEQYF TGTGCCAGCAGTGCTGGGACTAGCGGCTACGAGCAGTACTTC